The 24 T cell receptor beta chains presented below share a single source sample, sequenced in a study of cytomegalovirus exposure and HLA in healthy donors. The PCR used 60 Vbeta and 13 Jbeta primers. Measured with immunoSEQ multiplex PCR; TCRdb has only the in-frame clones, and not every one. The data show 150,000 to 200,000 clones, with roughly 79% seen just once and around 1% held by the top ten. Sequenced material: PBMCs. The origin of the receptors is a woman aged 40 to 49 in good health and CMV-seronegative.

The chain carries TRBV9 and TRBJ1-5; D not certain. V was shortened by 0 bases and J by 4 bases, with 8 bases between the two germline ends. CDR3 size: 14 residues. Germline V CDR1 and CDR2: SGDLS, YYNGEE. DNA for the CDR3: TGTGCCAGCAGCGTAGATTCGGTGAATCAGCCCCAGCATTTT. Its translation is CASSVDSVNQPQHF.

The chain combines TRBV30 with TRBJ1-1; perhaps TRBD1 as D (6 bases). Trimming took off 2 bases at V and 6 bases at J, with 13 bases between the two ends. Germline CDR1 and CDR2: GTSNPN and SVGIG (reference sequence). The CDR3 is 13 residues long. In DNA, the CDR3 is TGTGCCTGGAGTAGTACAGGGTCCTCTGAAGCTTTCTTT. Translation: CAWSSTGSSEAFF.

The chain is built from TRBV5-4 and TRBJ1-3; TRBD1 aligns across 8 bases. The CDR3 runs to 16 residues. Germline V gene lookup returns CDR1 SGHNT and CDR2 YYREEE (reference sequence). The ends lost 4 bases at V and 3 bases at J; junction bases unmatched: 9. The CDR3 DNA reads TGTGCCAGCAGCCTAGGGCAGGGGGCAGATGGAAACACCATATATTTT. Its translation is CASSLGQGADGNTIYF.

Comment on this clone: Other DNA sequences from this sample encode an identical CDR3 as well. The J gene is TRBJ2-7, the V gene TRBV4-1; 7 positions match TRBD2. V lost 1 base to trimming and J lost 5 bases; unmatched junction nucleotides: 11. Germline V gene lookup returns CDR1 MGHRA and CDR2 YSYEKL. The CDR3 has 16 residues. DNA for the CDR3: TGCGCCAGCAGCCAAGGGGGGGGGAGCGGGAAGAACGAGCAGTACTTC. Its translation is CASSQGGGSGKNEQYF.

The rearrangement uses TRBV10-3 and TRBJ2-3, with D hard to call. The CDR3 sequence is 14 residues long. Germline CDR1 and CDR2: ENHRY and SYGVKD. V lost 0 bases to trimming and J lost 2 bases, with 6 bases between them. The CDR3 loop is CAISESRYTDTQYF. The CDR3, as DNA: TGTGCCATCAGTGAGTCGAGGTACACAGATACGCAGTATTTT.

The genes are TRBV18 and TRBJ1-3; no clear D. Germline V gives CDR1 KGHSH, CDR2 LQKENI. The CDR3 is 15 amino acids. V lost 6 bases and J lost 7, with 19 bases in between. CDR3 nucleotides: TGTGCCAGCTCCCCCATGGAATCAGGTCTCAACACCATATATTTT. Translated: CASSPMESGLNTIYF.

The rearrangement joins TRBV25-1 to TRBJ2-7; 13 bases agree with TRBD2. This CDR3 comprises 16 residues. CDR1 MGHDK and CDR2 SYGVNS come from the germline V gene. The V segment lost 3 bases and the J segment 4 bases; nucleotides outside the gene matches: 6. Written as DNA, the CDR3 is TGTGCCAGCAGTGACTCGGGACTAGCGGGGCTTTACGAGCAGTACTTC. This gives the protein CASSDSGLAGLYEQYF.

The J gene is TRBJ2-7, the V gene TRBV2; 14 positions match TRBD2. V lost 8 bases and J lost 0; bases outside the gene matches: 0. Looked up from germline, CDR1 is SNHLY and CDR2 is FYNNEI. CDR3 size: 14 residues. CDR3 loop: CASGTSGSSYEQYF. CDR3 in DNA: TGTGCCAGCGGGACTAGCGGGAGCTCCTACGAGCAGTACTTC.

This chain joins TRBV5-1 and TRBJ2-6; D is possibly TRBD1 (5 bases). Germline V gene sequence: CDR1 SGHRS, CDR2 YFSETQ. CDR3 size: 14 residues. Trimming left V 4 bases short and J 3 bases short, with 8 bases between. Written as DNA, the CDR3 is TGCGCCAGCAGCGGGGCACGTGGGGCCAACGTCCTGACTTTC. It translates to CASSGARGANVLTF.

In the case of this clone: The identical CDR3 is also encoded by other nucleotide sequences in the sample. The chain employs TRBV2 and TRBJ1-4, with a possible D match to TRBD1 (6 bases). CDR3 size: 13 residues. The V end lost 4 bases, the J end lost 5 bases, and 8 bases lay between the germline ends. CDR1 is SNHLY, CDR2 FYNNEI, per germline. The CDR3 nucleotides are TGTGCCAGCAGTGGGACAGCGAATGAAAAACTGTTTTTT. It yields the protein CASSGTANEKLFF.

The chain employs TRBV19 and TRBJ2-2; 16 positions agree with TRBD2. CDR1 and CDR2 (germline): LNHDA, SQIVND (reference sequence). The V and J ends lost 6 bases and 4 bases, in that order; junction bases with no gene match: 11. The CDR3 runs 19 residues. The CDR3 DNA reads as TGTGCCAGTAGCTCCGCCGGGACTAGCGGGAGGGCGGGCACCGGGGAGCTGTTTTTT. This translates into CASSSAGTSGRAGTGELFF.

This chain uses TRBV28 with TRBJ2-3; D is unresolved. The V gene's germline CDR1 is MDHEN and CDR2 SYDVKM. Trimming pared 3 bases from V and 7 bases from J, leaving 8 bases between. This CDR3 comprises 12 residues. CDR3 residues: CASSFELNTQYF. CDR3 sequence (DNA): TGTGCCAGCAGTTTCGAGTTGAATACGCAGTATTTT.

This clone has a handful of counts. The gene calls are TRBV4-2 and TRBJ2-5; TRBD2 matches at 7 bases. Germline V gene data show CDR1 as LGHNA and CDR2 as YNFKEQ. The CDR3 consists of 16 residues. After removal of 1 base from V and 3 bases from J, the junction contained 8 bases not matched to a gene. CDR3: CASSQVGREMEETQYF. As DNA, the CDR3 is TGTGCCAGCAGCCAAGTAGGGCGGGAGATGGAAGAGACCCAGTACTTC.

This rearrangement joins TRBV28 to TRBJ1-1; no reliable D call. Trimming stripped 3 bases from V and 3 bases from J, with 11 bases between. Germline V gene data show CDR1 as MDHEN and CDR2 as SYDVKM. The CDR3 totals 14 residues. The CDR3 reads CASSFLAEDTEAFF. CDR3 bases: TGTGCCAGCAGTTTTCTAGCCGAAGACACTGAAGCTTTCTTT.

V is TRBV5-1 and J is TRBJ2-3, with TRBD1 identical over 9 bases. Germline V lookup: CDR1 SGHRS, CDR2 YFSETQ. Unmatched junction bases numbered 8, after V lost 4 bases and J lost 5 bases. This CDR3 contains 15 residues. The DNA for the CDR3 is TGCGCCAGCAGCACCGGGACAGGGAATTTAGATACGCAGTATTTT. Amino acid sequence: CASSTGTGNLDTQYF.

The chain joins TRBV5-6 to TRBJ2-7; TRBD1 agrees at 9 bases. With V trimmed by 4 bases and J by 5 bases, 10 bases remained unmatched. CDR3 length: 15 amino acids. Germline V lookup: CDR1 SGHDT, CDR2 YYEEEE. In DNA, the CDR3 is TGTGCCAGCAGCACCCTGACAGGGGGAATAAACGAGCAGTACTTC. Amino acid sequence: CASSTLTGGINEQYF.

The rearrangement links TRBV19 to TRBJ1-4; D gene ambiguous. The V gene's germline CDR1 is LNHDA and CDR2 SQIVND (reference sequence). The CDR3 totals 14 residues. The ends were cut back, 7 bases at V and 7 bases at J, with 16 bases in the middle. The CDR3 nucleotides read TGTGCCAGTATGGTGGGCGGGTTGGGTGAAAAACTGTTTTTT. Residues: CASMVGGLGEKLFF. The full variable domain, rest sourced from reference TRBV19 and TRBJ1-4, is DGGITQSPKYLFRKEGQNVTLSCEQNLNHDAMYWYRQDPGQGLRLIYYSQIVNDFQKGDIAEGYSVSREKKESFPLTVTSAQKNPTAFYLCASMVGGLGEKLFFGSGTQLSVL.

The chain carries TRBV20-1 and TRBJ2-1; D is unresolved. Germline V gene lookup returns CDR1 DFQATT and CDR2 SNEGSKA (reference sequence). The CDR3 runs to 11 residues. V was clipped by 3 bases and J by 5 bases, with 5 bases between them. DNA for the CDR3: TGCAGTGCTAGTCAGGACAATGAGCAGTTCTTC. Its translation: CSASQDNEQFF.

CDR3 sequence reads: CASSLDRRGTGELFF. The CDR3 DNA is TGCGCCAGCAGCTTGGACAGGCGTGGCACCGGGGAGCTGTTTTTT. This sequence joins TRBV5-1 and TRBJ2-2, with D maybe TRBD1 (5 bases). Germline lookup yields CDR1 SGHRS and CDR2 YFSETQ. V lost 0 bases to trimming and J lost 4 bases, with 10 bases between them. CDR3 size: 15 residues.

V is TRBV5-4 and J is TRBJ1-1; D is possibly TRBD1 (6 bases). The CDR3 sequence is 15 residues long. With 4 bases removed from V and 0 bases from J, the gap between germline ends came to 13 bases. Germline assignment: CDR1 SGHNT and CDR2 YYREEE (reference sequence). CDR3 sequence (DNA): TGTGCCAGCAGCCAGGGACAATTCATGAACACTGAAGCTTTCTTT. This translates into CASSQGQFMNTEAFF.

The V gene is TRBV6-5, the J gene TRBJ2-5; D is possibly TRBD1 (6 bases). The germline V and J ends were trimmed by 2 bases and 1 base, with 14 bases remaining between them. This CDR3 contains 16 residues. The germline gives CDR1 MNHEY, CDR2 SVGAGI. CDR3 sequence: CASSYTGQSAQETQYF. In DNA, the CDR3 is TGTGCCAGCAGTTACACTGGACAGTCAGCCCAAGAGACCCAGTACTTC.

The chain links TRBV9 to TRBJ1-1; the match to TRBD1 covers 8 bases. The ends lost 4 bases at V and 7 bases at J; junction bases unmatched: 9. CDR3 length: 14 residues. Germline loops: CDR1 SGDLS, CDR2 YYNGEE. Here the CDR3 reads CASSHRTGPFEAFF. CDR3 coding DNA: TGTGCCAGCAGCCATAGGACAGGGCCCTTTGAAGCTTTCTTT.

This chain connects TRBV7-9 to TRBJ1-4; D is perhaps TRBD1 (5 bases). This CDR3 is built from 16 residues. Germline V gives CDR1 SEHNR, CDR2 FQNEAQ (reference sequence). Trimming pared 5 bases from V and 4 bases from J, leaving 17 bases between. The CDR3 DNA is TGTGCCAGCAGCACCCTGGGAAGGGGCCATAATGAAAAACTGTTTTTT. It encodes CASSTLGRGHNEKLFF.

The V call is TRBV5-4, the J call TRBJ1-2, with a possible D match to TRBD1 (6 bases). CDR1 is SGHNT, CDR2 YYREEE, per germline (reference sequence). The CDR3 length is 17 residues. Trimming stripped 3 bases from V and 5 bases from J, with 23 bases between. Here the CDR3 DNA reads TGTGCCAGCAGCTGGGGACAAGGCGGGCTTTCTGGGTATGGCTACACCTTC. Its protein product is CASSWGQGGLSGYGYTF.